The 30 T cell receptor beta chains below come from one sample, sequenced in a study of T cell responses to AZD1222 COVID-19 vaccine. Using immunoSEQ multiplex PCR, the repertoire was profiled, and TCRdb retains in-frame clones only, with some absent. The sample carries approximately 180,000 clones, more than 75% recorded once. Specimen: peripheral blood, collected 28 days after the second AZD1222 dose. The origin of the receptors is an adult who received the AZD1222 COVID-19 vaccine.

This clone appeared once. The CDR3 DNA is TGTGCCAGCAGCGACAGGGCCTACAATGAGCAGTTCTTC. As protein: CASSDRAYNEQFF. This chain joins TRBV9 and TRBJ2-1; tentative D call: TRBD1 (6 bases). CDR1 is SGDLS, CDR2 YYNGEE, per germline. The CDR3 extends over 13 amino acids. The V and J ends lost 3 bases and 2 bases respectively, with 6 bases between them.

This clone is a singleton in its sample. V usage is TRBV5-4 and J usage is TRBJ1-4; TRBD1 is a possible D gene (6 bases). The CDR3 consists of 17 residues. The germline CDR1 and CDR2 sequences are SGHNT and YYREEE (reference sequence). V was cut by 2 bases and J by 0 bases, with 14 bases left in between. CDR3 sequence reads: CASSLSRTAATNEKLFF. CDR3 in DNA: TGTGCCAGCAGCTTAAGCAGGACAGCTGCAACTAATGAAAAACTGTTTTTT.

The chain carries TRBV18 and TRBJ2-7, with 13 bases identical to TRBD2. CDR1 and CDR2 from the germline V gene are KGHSH and LQKENI. The CDR3 spans 17 residues. The V and J ends lost 3 bases and 0 bases, in that order; junction bases with no gene match: 5. The CDR3 nucleotides are TGTGCCAGCTCACCCCCGGGACTAGCGGGGAGCTCCTACGAGCAGTACTTC. The encoded protein is CASSPPGLAGSSYEQYF.

This clone has a single count. The V and J genes are TRBV19 and TRBJ1-5; TRBD1 is a possible D gene (6 bases). Between the trimmed V and J ends, which lost 5 bases and 6 bases, there was a span of 17 bases. The CDR3 loop spans 15 amino acids. Germline V lookup: CDR1 LNHDA, CDR2 SQIVND (reference sequence). The CDR3 reads CASSAPGAGSQPQHF. The CDR3 DNA reads TGTGCCAGTAGTGCCCCGGGGGCAGGAAGTCAGCCCCAGCATTTT.

CDR3 sequence (DNA): TGTGCCAGCAGTACCGTTCAAGTTGGGAATTCACCCCTCCACTTT. This codes for CASSTVQVGNSPLHF. This chain connects TRBV6-5 to TRBJ1-6; D ambiguous. Trimming removed 5 bases from V and 7 bases from J, with 15 bases in between. Germline CDR1 reads MNHEY; CDR2 reads SVGAGI. The CDR3 has 15 amino acids.

J is TRBJ2-1 and V is TRBV7-2, with 11 positions matching TRBD2. The V and J ends lost 1 base and 13 bases, in that order; junction bases with no gene match: 6. The V gene's germline CDR1 is SGHTA and CDR2 FQGNSA. This CDR3 has 14 amino acids. This CDR3 reads CASSLEGTSGSQFF. In DNA, the CDR3 is TGTGCCAGCAGCTTAGAAGGGACTAGCGGCTCTCAGTTCTTC.

This clone was seen just once. CDR3 in DNA: TGTGCCAGCTCACCTAGCGGGAGTACCTACAATGAGCAGTTCTTC. Translation gives CASSPSGSTYNEQFF. The chain carries TRBV18 and TRBJ2-1, with 9 nucleotides matching TRBD2. Germline V gives CDR1 KGHSH, CDR2 LQKENI. The CDR3 has 15 amino acids. Trimming at V came to 3 bases and at J to 2 bases, leaving 2 bases not matched to a gene.

The gene calls are TRBV7-6 and TRBJ1-4; tentatively, D is TRBD1 (5 bases). The CDR3 spans 14 residues. V lost 5 bases and J lost 8, with 15 bases in between. The germline gives CDR1 SGHVS, CDR2 FNYEAQ. CDR3 coding DNA: TGTGCCAGCAGCCCCGTGGGGCCAGGGGAAAAACTGTTTTTT. Its translation is CASSPVGPGEKLFF.

J is TRBJ2-2 and V is TRBV24-1; 9 positions match TRBD1. V lost 6 bases, J lost 6 bases, and 4 bases stayed unmatched. CDR3 length: 14 amino acids. The germline CDR1 and CDR2 sequences are KGHDR and SFDVKD. CDR3 sequence: CATSRTGDPGELFF. For the CDR3, the DNA is TGTGCCACCAGTCGGACAGGGGACCCCGGGGAGCTGTTTTTT.

This clone has a single count. The V gene is TRBV11-2, the J gene TRBJ2-1; 8 bases map to TRBD2. This CDR3 comprises 14 residues. V lost 2 bases and J lost 6; bases outside the gene matches: 3. Germline loops: CDR1 SGHAT, CDR2 FQNNGV. CDR3 bases: TGTGCCAGCAGCTTATATCTAGCGGGCAATGAGCAGTTCTTC. Its translation is CASSLYLAGNEQFF.

The V gene is TRBV28, the J gene TRBJ1-6; D is perhaps TRBD1 (5 bases). This CDR3 has 14 amino acids. Germline V lookup: CDR1 MDHEN, CDR2 SYDVKM. V was shortened by 7 bases and J by 9 bases, with 16 bases between the two germline ends. The CDR3 bases are TGTGCCAGCAACCTGGCGGGCGGGGGTTCACCCCTCCACTTT. This gives the protein CASNLAGGGSPLHF. The whole variable domain, remainder taken from reference TRBV28 and TRBJ1-6, is DVKVTQSSRYLVKRTGEKVFLECVQDMDHENMFWYRQDPGLGLRLIYFSYDVKMKEKGDIPEGYSVSREKKERFSLILESASTNQTSMYLCASNLAGGGSPLHFGNGTRLTVT.

V is TRBV27 and J is TRBJ2-1; D is unclear. Trimming took 2 bases from V and 8 from J, leaving 16 bases between them. Germline CDR1 is MNHEY and CDR2 is SMNVEV (reference sequence). CDR3 length equals 15 residues. The CDR3: CASSLTRSPFDEQFF. The CDR3 nucleotides read TGTGCCAGCAGTTTAACCCGAAGTCCCTTTGATGAGCAGTTCTTC.

The chain is built from TRBV15 and TRBJ2-1; TRBD1 matches 7 bases. The germline V gene has CDR1 LNHNV and CDR2 YYDKDF (reference sequence). V shed 3 bases, J shed 6 bases, and the junction held 8 bases outside the gene matches. The CDR3 spans 15 residues. CDR3 protein: CATSSEQGFVNEQFF. The CDR3 bases are TGTGCCACCAGCAGTGAACAGGGGTTCGTCAATGAGCAGTTCTTC.

The table lists this clone with a few counts. This chain uses TRBV5-5 with TRBJ2-7, with no clear D. Germline CDR1 is SGHKS and CDR2 is YYEKEE (reference sequence). The length of the CDR3 is 14 residues. Trimming pared 1 base from V and 0 bases from J, leaving 8 bases between. The CDR3 here is CASSLREISYEQYF. CDR3 in DNA: TGTGCCAGCAGCTTGAGGGAAATCTCCTACGAGCAGTACTTC.

V usage is TRBV30 and J usage is TRBJ2-7, with 10 nucleotides matching TRBD2. Germline trimming cut 3 bases from V and 2 bases from J; bases unmatched to any gene: 7. The CDR3 runs to 15 residues. The germline V gene encodes CDR1 GTSNPN and CDR2 SVGIG (reference sequence). CDR3 protein: CAWSATSGTAYEQYF. In DNA, the CDR3 is TGTGCCTGGAGCGCCACTAGCGGGACCGCCTACGAGCAGTACTTC.

This chain connects TRBV4-3 to TRBJ1-4, with a tentative D call TRBD1 (5 bases). Trimming took off 1 base at V and 8 bases at J, with 14 bases between the two ends. The germline V gene has CDR1 LGHNA and CDR2 YSLEER. The CDR3 contains 15 residues. Here the CDR3 DNA reads TGCGCCAGCAGCCAAGTTTTGACGAACAGGGAAAAACTGTTTTTT. Translating gives CASSQVLTNREKLFF.

This rearrangement joins TRBV6-2 or TRBV6-3 to TRBJ2-7; D unclear. V lost 5 bases to trimming and J lost 5 bases, with 7 bases between them. Per the germline V gene, CDR1 is MNHEY and CDR2 is SVGEGT. The CDR3 covers 11 residues. CDR3 DNA: TGTGCCAGCAGTCACGTCGACGAGCAGTACTTC. Its protein is CASSHVDEQYF.

This rearrangement joins TRBV4-2 to TRBJ2-1; either TRBD1 or TRBD2 may fit D (5 bases each). The CDR3 consists of 15 residues. CDR1 and CDR2 from the germline V gene are LGHNA and YNFKEQ. With 4 bases removed from V and 0 bases from J, the gap between germline ends came to 10 bases. The CDR3, as DNA: TGTGCCAGCAGCCTCCGGGGCCTCTCCTACAATGAGCAGTTCTTC. Translating it yields CASSLRGLSYNEQFF.

The rearrangement links TRBV7-8 to TRBJ2-7; TRBD1 might be the D (5 bases). Between the trimmed V and J ends, which lost 5 bases and 4 bases, there was a span of 15 bases. Germline CDR1 and CDR2: SGHVS and FQNEAQ. This CDR3 has 14 residues. Here the CDR3 DNA reads TGTGCCAGCAGCAAACCGCCAGGGCGGTACGAGCAGTACTTC. It codes for CASSKPPGRYEQYF.

The CDR3 DNA is TGTGCCAGCAGCCCCTCAGGGACAGGGAGCTACTATGGCTACACCTTC. Its translation: CASSPSGTGSYYGYTF. The gene calls are TRBV7-2 and TRBJ1-2; 9 bases line up with TRBD1. The germline V gene encodes CDR1 SGHTA and CDR2 FQGNSA. With 5 bases clipped from V and 3 bases from J, the junction kept 10 bases outside the gene matches. The CDR3 has 16 amino acids.

This rearrangement joins TRBV5-6 to TRBJ2-1; TRBD2 is a possible D gene (6 bases). V shed 7 bases and J shed 3 bases, with 14 bases lying between them. The germline V gene has CDR1 SGHDT and CDR2 YYEEEE. The CDR3 runs 14 residues. The CDR3 DNA is TGTGCCAGCGGTCAGCGGGCCCTCTACAATGAGCAGTTCTTC. Protein: CASGQRALYNEQFF.

CDR3 in amino acids: CASSQTTGYLQYF. Written as DNA, the CDR3 is TGTGCCAGCAGTCAAACCACCGGGTACTTGCAGTACTTC. The chain combines TRBV6-2 or TRBV6-3 with TRBJ2-7; D gene unclear. Germline assignment: CDR1 MNHEY and CDR2 SVGEGT. The CDR3 totals 13 residues. Trimming cost V 5 bases and J 9 bases, with 17 bases left between them.

V is TRBV28 and J is TRBJ1-1; D call uncertain. CDR1 is MDHEN, CDR2 SYDVKM, per germline. The CDR3 spans 16 residues. The V gene lost 5 bases and the J gene lost 0 bases, with 16 bases spanning the gap. The CDR3 nucleotides are TGTGCCAGCAGTCAATACAAGAATCTGATGAACACTGAAGCTTTCTTT. Protein product: CASSQYKNLMNTEAFF.

The chain links TRBV19 to TRBJ2-3, with 8 bases matching TRBD1. The V segment lost 6 bases and the J segment 3 bases; nucleotides outside the gene matches: 5. This CDR3 contains 14 residues. Germline values: CDR1 LNHDA, CDR2 SQIVND (reference sequence). The CDR3 reads CASRADRVTDTQYF. CDR3 in DNA: TGTGCCAGTAGGGCGGACAGGGTGACAGATACGCAGTATTTT.

The rearrangement uses TRBV6-5 and TRBJ2-7, with TRBD1 matching over 10 bases. Per the germline V gene, CDR1 is MNHEY and CDR2 is SVGAGI. The CDR3 is made up of 15 amino acids. With V trimmed by 5 bases and J by 6 bases, 10 bases remained unmatched. The CDR3 loop is CASSPGQGVKREQYF. The DNA for the CDR3 is TGTGCCAGCAGTCCAGGACAGGGGGTCAAGCGCGAGCAGTACTTC.

The chain employs TRBV30 and TRBJ1-2; D is ambiguous. CDR3 length: 13 amino acids. Germline loops: CDR1 GTSNPN, CDR2 SVGIG (reference sequence). The V end was cut by 6 bases, the J end by 0 bases, with 11 bases between. The CDR3 loop is CACSASANYGYTF. The CDR3 coding sequence is TGTGCCTGTTCAGCCTCAGCTAACTATGGCTACACCTTC.

Only one count was recorded for this clone. The rearrangement links TRBV7-9 to TRBJ1-4; D call uncertain. The CDR3 covers 16 residues. Germline CDR1 and CDR2: SEHNR and FQNEAQ (reference sequence). V lost 6 bases to trimming and J lost 0 bases, with 14 bases between them. The CDR3 DNA follows: TGTGCCAGCAGACATATCGCGGCAGCAACTAATGAAAAACTGTTTTTT. Its protein is CASRHIAAATNEKLFF. Complete variable domain (other parts from reference TRBV7-9 and TRBJ1-4): DTGVSQNPRHKITKRGQNVTFRCDPISEHNRLYWYRQTLGQGPEFLTYFQNEAQLEKSRLLSDRFSAERPKGSFSTLEIQRTEQGDSAMYLCASRHIAAATNEKLFFGSGTQLSVL.

This chain links TRBV7-2 with TRBJ2-7; TRBD2 aligns across 14 bases. V shed 3 bases and J 1 base; nucleotides not matched to a gene: 5. Germline V gives CDR1 SGHTA, CDR2 FQGNSA. CDR3 size: 17 residues. The chain's CDR3 is CASSFSGTSGSSYEQYF. The CDR3 DNA sequence: TGTGCCAGCAGCTTTTCCGGGACTAGCGGGAGTTCCTACGAGCAGTACTTC. Based on the CDR3 plus reference TRBV7-2 and TRBJ2-7, the full variable domain is GAGVSQSPSNKVTEKGKDVELRCDPISGHTALYWYRQSLGQGLEFLIYFQGNSAPDKSGLPSDRFSAERTGGSVSTLTIQRTQQEDSAVYLCASSFSGTSGSSYEQYFGPGTRLTVT.

This rearrangement joins TRBV7-6 to TRBJ2-1; unclear D gene. Germline-derived CDR1 and CDR2 are SGHVS and FNYEAQ. Trimming left V 2 bases short and J 9 bases short, with 11 bases between. This CDR3 is built from 13 residues. CDR3 sequence (DNA): TGTGCCAGCAGCTTAAGGGAAGGCACTGAGCAGTTCTTC. Translation gives CASSLREGTEQFF.

This clone was recorded only once. CDR3: CASSYPGQGASDTQYF. In DNA form, the CDR3 reads TGTGCCAGCAGTTACCCGGGACAGGGGGCCTCAGATACGCAGTATTTT. This chain links TRBV6-5 with TRBJ2-3; 12 nucleotides align to TRBD1. V shed 2 bases, J shed 4 bases, and the junction held 4 bases outside the gene matches. The CDR3 spans 16 residues. CDR1 and CDR2 (germline): MNHEY, SVGAGI.